This record concerns one T cell receptor (beta chain) sequence. V dropped 6 bases and J dropped 0; count of bases not matched to a gene: 6. Per the germline V gene, CDR1 is SQVTM and CDR2 is ANQGSEA. CDR3 size: 15 residues. Using immunoSEQ multiplex PCR, the repertoire was profiled, and TCRdb retains in-frame clones only, with some absent. The table records over 80,000 clones, roughly 90% of them present only once. This sample stems from a study of a mutant IDH1 vaccine in newly diagnosed glioma. The time point: baseline, week 1 (first vaccination visit). Regarding treatment: pre-vaccination baseline after standard-of-care therapy.

The receptor was derived from a woman aged 45-59 years with glioma. The sample here was PBMCs, taken from a glioma patient treated with radiotherapy, temozolomide or both. The chain carries TRBV29-1 and TRBJ2-2, with 8 bases lining up with TRBD2. The CDR3 sequence is CSVPTGGTNTGELFF. The CDR3 nucleotides read TGCAGCGTCCCCACGGGGGGGACGAACACCGGGGAGCTGTTTTTT.